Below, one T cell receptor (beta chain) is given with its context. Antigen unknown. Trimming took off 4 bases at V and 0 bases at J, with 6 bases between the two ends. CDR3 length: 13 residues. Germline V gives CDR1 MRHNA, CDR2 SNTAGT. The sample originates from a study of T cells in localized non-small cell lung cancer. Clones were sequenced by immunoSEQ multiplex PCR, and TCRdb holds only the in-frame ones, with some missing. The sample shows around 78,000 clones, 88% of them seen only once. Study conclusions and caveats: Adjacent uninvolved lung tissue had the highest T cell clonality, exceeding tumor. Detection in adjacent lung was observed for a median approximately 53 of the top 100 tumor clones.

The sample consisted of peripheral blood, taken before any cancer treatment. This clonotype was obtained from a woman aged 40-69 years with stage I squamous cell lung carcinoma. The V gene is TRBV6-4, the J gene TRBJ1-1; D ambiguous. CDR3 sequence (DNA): TGTGCCAGCAGTGTTGGCTTGAACACTGAAGCTTTCTTT. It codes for CASSVGLNTEAFF.